This TCR beta chain was documented in a study of OX40 agonist ivuxolimab in advanced cancers. Study results and limitations: The study found that CD8+ T cells averaged more expanded clones than CD4+. The expanded peripheral T cells' antigen specificity was not determined.

The assay was immunoSEQ multiplex PCR, and TCRdb's table has in-frame clones only and misses some. The data contain approximately 84,000 clones, roughly 85% of them seen just once; the ten biggest clones take up around 2%. Baseline was the first blood sampling point, followed by cycle 4 day 1 and cycle 7 day 1. Germline-derived CDR1 and CDR2 are SGHTA and FQGNSA. The CDR3 totals 14 residues. About this clone itself: Its antigen is as yet unknown. Relative to the germline gene, one junction end is altered; a read error may explain this.

The chain uses TRBV7-2 and TRBJ2-3; 9 nucleotides match TRBD2. This TCR derives from an adult with an advanced solid tumor such as melanoma, head and neck, liver or kidney cancer. The sequencing here drew on CD4+ or CD8+ T cells sorted from blood, taken in a trial of the OX40 agonist ivuxolimab. CDR3 nucleotide sequence: TGTGCCAGCAGATTAGCGGGGGGCACAGATACGCAGTATTTT. This translates into CASRLAGGTDTQYF.